This TCR beta chain was recorded in a study of blood T cells in healthy people across ages. General study results and limits: Per million T cells, the diversity of TCR beta decreased roughly linearly as age advanced.

Through a sample-barcoded 5' primer and a J-beta primer mix, a second PCR was run for roughly 6 to 11 cycles. TCRdb used MiXCR to reprocess the 5' RACE reads, holding one entry per CDR3 protein. The data hold some 1.5 million distinct CDR3 sequences, with under 30% observed a single time. Healthy Caucasians from Russia aged about 6 to 90 served as donors. The authors drew around 9.4 milliliters of peripheral blood from each donor. At least 6 micrograms of total RNA were extracted per sample. Details on this clonotype: Its antigen is unidentified.

Germline CDR1 is SEHNR and CDR2 is FQNEAQ (reference sequence). The V end lost 11 bases, the J end lost 2 bases, and 16 bases lay between the germline ends. CDR3 length: 13 amino acids. The source material was blood. The V and J genes are TRBV7-9 and TRBJ2-7; D unclear. This receptor was identified in a woman in her twenties or thirties in good health. The CDR3 sequence: CASGWAGTYEQYF. The CDR3, as DNA: TGTGCCTCCGGTTGGGCAGGAACCTACGAGCAGTACTTC.